This T cell receptor (beta chain) was sequenced in a study of Ad26.COV2.S vaccination and SARS-CoV-2 variants. Whole-study context: Ad26.COV2.S shots went into the muscle once or twice, 56 days apart. Whole-study findings and limits: Total T cell responses were possibly underestimated by TCR breadth and depth analyses. Comparability of non-spike TCR breadth was observed across vaccine and placebo recipients.

Clones were sequenced by immunoSEQ multiplex PCR, and TCRdb holds only the in-frame ones, with some missing. The sample includes some 480,000 clones, about 83% of them seen just once. The CDR3 has 15 residues. V gave up 1 base and J gave up 5 bases; unmatched junction bases: 7. Germline V gives CDR1 LNHNV, CDR2 YYDKDF (reference sequence). Notes on this clone: Its antigen remains unknown.

The treatment here: about 20 received Ad26.COV2.S at low or high dose, single or two shots; roughly five received placebo; per-sample allocation not given. The samples were gathered on day 63 after the first injection of vaccine or placebo. Its platform was an Ad26 vector, and its expressed antigen was Wuhan-strain SARS-CoV-2 spike. This specimen consisted of peripheral blood, obtained in a trial of Ad26.COV2.S vaccine versus placebo. The receptor was derived from a person between 18 and 60 years old who received the Ad26.COV2.S COVID-19 vaccine or a placebo. This sequence joins TRBV15 and TRBJ2-5; 7 nucleotides match TRBD2. The CDR3 loop reads CATSRGRLAEETQYF. CDR3 bases: TGTGCCACCAGCAGAGGAAGACTAGCAGAGGAGACCCAGTACTTC.